In this sample, the clone carrying this T cell receptor (beta chain) turned up many times. This sample was included in a study of blood T cell repertoires in COVID-19. The CDR3 covers 15 residues. Trimming stripped 5 bases from V and 0 bases from J, with 8 bases between. Germline lookup yields CDR1 MNHEY and CDR2 SMNVEV (reference sequence). This table comes from immunoSEQ multiplex PCR, and its TCRdb copy is limited to in-frame clones, with some not included. Among more than 65,000 clones listed, roughly 84% were seen once. The chain links TRBV27 to TRBJ1-6; D unresolved. Sequencing used peripheral blood. The receptor comes from a woman aged 45-65 years with acute or convalescent COVID-19. CDR3 residues: CASSMRSSYNSPLHF. The CDR3, as DNA: TGTGCCAGCAGTATGCGGAGCTCCTATAATTCACCCCTCCACTTT.